These T cell receptor beta chains were read from a single sample in a study of blood T cell repertoires in COVID-19. The data were produced by immunoSEQ multiplex PCR, yet TCRdb's version contains in-frame clones alone and is incomplete. The sample shows 85,000 to 90,000 clones, about 82% of them seen only once. The sample taken for sequencing was peripheral blood. The receptor set was obtained from a human donor in a cohort sampled during active COVID-19. Each CDR3 is given with its conserved first and last residue. A D gene is named only where the DNA matches it firmly. The size of a clone is reported for some rows only, either as once, few or many, or as a class for expanded clones.

J gene: TRBJ2-2
D gene: .
clone size: .
V gene: TRBV29-1
CDR3 protein: CSGRLGHTGELFF
CDR3 DNA: TGCAGCGGGCGACTAGGCCACACCGGGGAGCTGTTTTTT

J gene: TRBJ2-3
D gene: .
clone size: .
V gene: TRBV11-3
CDR3 protein: CASSPGHKRADTQYF
CDR3 DNA: TGTGCCAGCAGCCCGGGACACAAGAGGGCAGATACGCAGTATTTT

J gene: TRBJ1-6
D gene: .
clone size: .
V gene: TRBV28
CDR3 protein: CASSQQGINSPLHF
CDR3 DNA: TGTGCCAGCAGCCAACAGGGAATCAATTCACCCCTCCACTTT

J gene: TRBJ2-5
D gene: .
clone size: .
V gene: TRBV19
CDR3 protein: CASKASIGQETQYF
CDR3 DNA: TGTGCCAGTAAGGCTAGTATAGGCCAAGAGACCCAGTACTTC

J gene: TRBJ2-5
D gene: .
clone size: .
V gene: TRBV29-1
CDR3 protein: CSSLEGRETQYF
CDR3 DNA: TGCAGCTCGCTTGAGGGCAGGGAGACCCAGTACTTC

J gene: TRBJ2-1
D gene: TRBD2
clone size: .
V gene: TRBV27
CDR3 protein: CATHLAGDNEQFF
CDR3 DNA: TGTGCCACCCACCTAGCGGGAGACAATGAGCAGTTCTTC

J gene: TRBJ2-1
D gene: .
clone size: .
V gene: TRBV7-9
CDR3 protein: CASSPQGLKLLGDEQFF
CDR3 DNA: TGTGCCAGCAGCCCCCAGGGCCTCAAACTCCTTGGCGATGAGCAGTTCTTC

J gene: TRBJ1-5
D gene: TRBD1
clone size: .
V gene: TRBV6-6
CDR3 protein: CASSQGQGAFQPQHF
CDR3 DNA: TGTGCCAGCAGTCAGGGACAGGGGGCATTTCAGCCCCAGCATTTT

J gene: TRBJ1-1
D gene: TRBD1
clone size: once
V gene: TRBV5-5
CDR3 protein: CASSLVGGQGAMSYTEAFF
CDR3 DNA: TGTGCCAGCAGCTTGGTTGGTGGGCAGGGGGCAATGTCGTACACTGAAGCTTTCTTT

J gene: TRBJ1-3
D gene: .
clone size: .
V gene: TRBV7-2
CDR3 protein: CASRPGPGGNTIYF
CDR3 DNA: TGTGCCAGCAGACCAGGGCCAGGCGGAAACACCATATATTTT

J gene: TRBJ1-2
D gene: .
clone size: .
V gene: TRBV6-2/TRBV6-3
CDR3 protein: CASSYSKTSGDNGYTF
CDR3 DNA: TGTGCCAGCAGTTACTCGAAGACGTCGGGGGATAATGGCTACACCTTC

J gene: TRBJ2-2
D gene: TRBD1
clone size: .
V gene: TRBV6-4
CDR3 protein: CASSDRTGGTGELFF
CDR3 DNA: TGTGCCAGCAGTGACCGGACAGGGGGCACCGGGGAGCTGTTTTTT

J gene: TRBJ2-2
D gene: .
clone size: .
V gene: TRBV9
CDR3 protein: CASSVASGPTGELFF
CDR3 DNA: TGTGCCAGCAGCGTAGCGAGCGGACCCACCGGGGAGCTGTTTTTT

J gene: TRBJ2-7
D gene: TRBD2
clone size: .
V gene: TRBV4-3
CDR3 protein: CASSQASGSYEQYF
CDR3 DNA: TGCGCCAGCAGCCAAGCCAGCGGGAGCTACGAGCAGTACTTC

J gene: TRBJ2-7
D gene: .
clone size: once
V gene: TRBV6-2/TRBV6-3
CDR3 protein: CASSYSTGTYEQYF
CDR3 DNA: TGTGCCAGCAGTTACTCGACGGGAACCTACGAGCAGTACTTC

J gene: TRBJ2-1
D gene: .
clone size: once
V gene: TRBV2
CDR3 protein: CAIPFGELGLSNEQFF
CDR3 DNA: TGTGCCATTCCCTTTGGGGAGTTGGGGTTGAGCAATGAGCAGTTCTTC

J gene: TRBJ2-5
D gene: TRBD1
clone size: once
V gene: TRBV4-3
CDR3 protein: CASSQERGRAETQYF
CDR3 DNA: TGCGCCAGCAGCCAAGAAAGGGGGCGCGCAGAGACCCAGTACTTC

J gene: TRBJ1-1
D gene: .
clone size: .
V gene: TRBV6-2/TRBV6-3
CDR3 protein: CASSRYAGQKDTEAFF
CDR3 DNA: TGTGCCAGCAGTCGTTATGCCGGACAGAAGGACACTGAAGCTTTCTTT

J gene: TRBJ1-4
D gene: TRBD1
clone size: .
V gene: TRBV7-9
CDR3 protein: CASSSTGGLTNEKLFF
CDR3 DNA: TGTGCCAGCAGCTCGACAGGGGGCCTCACTAATGAAAAACTGTTTTTT

J gene: TRBJ2-2
D gene: TRBD1
clone size: .
V gene: TRBV10-2
CDR3 protein: CASGDRGGTGELFF
CDR3 DNA: TGCGCCAGCGGGGACAGGGGAGGCACCGGGGAGCTGTTTTTT

J gene: TRBJ2-2
D gene: TRBD2
clone size: .
V gene: TRBV7-2
CDR3 protein: CASSFTSGRVGTGELFF
CDR3 DNA: TGTGCCAGCAGCTTTACTAGCGGGAGGGTGGGCACCGGGGAGCTGTTTTTT

J gene: TRBJ2-3
D gene: TRBD2
clone size: .
V gene: TRBV19
CDR3 protein: CASGLGRERTDTQYF
CDR3 DNA: TGTGCCAGTGGTTTAGGGCGGGAGAGGACAGATACGCAGTATTTT

J gene: TRBJ2-4
D gene: TRBD1
clone size: .
V gene: TRBV19
CDR3 protein: CASSIIRGSQNIQYF
CDR3 DNA: TGTGCCAGTAGCATAATCAGGGGGAGCCAAAACATTCAGTACTTC

J gene: TRBJ1-5
D gene: .
clone size: .
V gene: TRBV18
CDR3 protein: CASSPSLDRNQPQHF
CDR3 DNA: TGTGCCAGCTCACCCAGTCTTGACAGGAATCAGCCCCAGCATTTT

J gene: TRBJ2-7
D gene: TRBD1
clone size: .
V gene: TRBV12-3/TRBV12-4
CDR3 protein: CASSPDRADEQYF
CDR3 DNA: TGTGCCAGCAGTCCCGACAGGGCCGACGAGCAGTACTTC

J gene: TRBJ1-2
D gene: TRBD1
clone size: .
V gene: TRBV19
CDR3 protein: CASQGQGISYGYTF
CDR3 DNA: TGTGCCAGCCAAGGACAGGGGATCAGCTATGGCTACACCTTC

J gene: TRBJ2-3
D gene: .
clone size: .
V gene: TRBV24-1
CDR3 protein: CATSDQRSTDTQYF
CDR3 DNA: TGTGCCACCAGTGACCAGCGGAGCACAGATACGCAGTATTTT

J gene: TRBJ2-5
D gene: TRBD1
clone size: .
V gene: TRBV7-2
CDR3 protein: CASSYGQGIFQETQYF
CDR3 DNA: TGTGCCAGCAGCTATGGACAGGGGATATTCCAAGAGACCCAGTACTTC

J gene: TRBJ1-3
D gene: .
clone size: few
V gene: TRBV9
CDR3 protein: CASSPRGPGNTIYF
CDR3 DNA: TGTGCCAGCAGCCCCCGCGGGCCAGGAAACACCATATATTTT

J gene: TRBJ1-1
D gene: .
clone size: .
V gene: TRBV28
CDR3 protein: CASSSTNNRVEAFF
CDR3 DNA: TGTGCCAGCAGTTCTACCAACAACAGGGTTGAAGCTTTCTTT

J gene: TRBJ1-6
D gene: .
clone size: once
V gene: TRBV3-1/TRBV3-2
CDR3 protein: CASRVNSGSPLHF
CDR3 DNA: TGTGCCAGCAGGGTTAACAGTGGTTCACCCCTCCACTTT

J gene: TRBJ2-3
D gene: TRBD2
clone size: .
V gene: TRBV7-2
CDR3 protein: CASSPLAGGPKTDTQYF
CDR3 DNA: TGTGCCAGCAGCCCTTTAGCGGGGGGGCCTAAAACAGATACGCAGTATTTT

J gene: TRBJ2-3
D gene: .
clone size: .
V gene: TRBV9
CDR3 protein: CASSGSLSTDTQYF
CDR3 DNA: TGTGCCAGCAGTGGCTCTCTTAGCACAGATACGCAGTATTTT

J gene: TRBJ1-5
D gene: TRBD1
clone size: .
V gene: TRBV6-6
CDR3 protein: CASSVQGAWQPQHF
CDR3 DNA: TGTGCCAGCAGCGTCCAGGGGGCCTGGCAGCCCCAGCATTTT

J gene: TRBJ2-2
D gene: TRBD1
clone size: .
V gene: TRBV2
CDR3 protein: CASSWTGNTGELFF
CDR3 DNA: TGTGCCAGCAGTTGGACAGGGAACACCGGGGAGCTGTTTTTT

J gene: TRBJ2-3
D gene: .
clone size: .
V gene: TRBV6-5
CDR3 protein: CASVRRGTDTQYF
CDR3 DNA: TGTGCCAGCGTTAGAAGGGGAACAGATACGCAGTATTTT

J gene: TRBJ1-5
D gene: .
clone size: .
V gene: TRBV18
CDR3 protein: CASSLDGGTEPQHF
CDR3 DNA: TGTGCCAGCTCCCTAGACGGGGGGACGGAGCCCCAGCATTTT

J gene: TRBJ2-7
D gene: .
clone size: .
V gene: TRBV25-1
CDR3 protein: CASSVGRGAYEQYF
CDR3 DNA: TGTGCCAGCAGTGTCGGCAGGGGGGCCTACGAGCAGTACTTC

J gene: TRBJ2-5
D gene: .
clone size: once
V gene: TRBV29-1
CDR3 protein: CSVARGMKETQYF
CDR3 DNA: TGCAGCGTCGCCAGGGGTATGAAGGAGACCCAGTACTTC

J gene: TRBJ2-7
D gene: TRBD1
clone size: few
V gene: TRBV7-9
CDR3 protein: CASSSPGQGVYEQYF
CDR3 DNA: TGTGCCAGCAGCTCACCGGGACAGGGGGTTTACGAGCAGTACTTC

J gene: TRBJ2-1
D gene: .
clone size: .
V gene: TRBV5-4
CDR3 protein: CASSLGWQATYNEQFF
CDR3 DNA: TGTGCCAGCAGCTTGGGTTGGCAGGCAACCTACAATGAGCAGTTCTTC